This T cell receptor beta chain derives from a study of T cell changes during pregnancy in multiple sclerosis. The method was immunoSEQ multiplex PCR; TCRdb's version includes in-frame clones alone and lacks a portion of them. This sample has tens of thousands of clones; roughly 90% occur once, and the top ten carry over 1.2%. CDR3 length: 14 amino acids. CDR1 SQVTM and CDR2 ANQGSEA come from the germline V gene. V gave up 3 bases and J gave up 7 bases; unmatched junction bases: 6. The receptor was isolated from a female donor in good health, enrolled as a control in a pregnancy study. Source: peripheral blood, taken in the first trimester of pregnancy. This sequence joins TRBV29-1 and TRBJ2-1; 10 nucleotides match TRBD2. The CDR3 DNA reads as TGCAGCGTTGACCTAGCGGGGGTTTTAAATGAGCAGTTCTTC. Its translation is CSVDLAGVLNEQFF.